This T cell receptor (beta chain) stems from a study of cytomegalovirus exposure and HLA in healthy donors. Overall study context: In a previous analysis, some 110 million unique TCR beta sequences were found from some 180 million T cells. Broader study findings: The classifier, whose performance was assessed in both the original and validation cohorts, reportedly diagnosed cytomegalovirus status with high specificity and sensitivity. In a later analysis, a missense DCLRE1C variant was linked to TCR beta V- and J-gene trimming. It emerged from a later analysis that several of the most significant clusters appeared to be linked to common viral pathogens.

V lost 1 base, J lost 2 bases, and 14 bases lay in between. Germline V gene data show CDR1 as SGHNT and CDR2 as YYREEE (reference sequence). The CDR3 contains 16 residues. Concerning this clone itself: Its matching antigen is unknown.

PCR amplification relied on 60 Vbeta primers (plus 13 Jbeta primers). Libraries were prepared by immunoSEQ multiplex PCR; TCRdb keeps only in-frame clonotypes and omits some of them. The data show 150,000 to 200,000 clones, 70% to 85% seen once. The J gene is TRBJ2-3, the V gene TRBV5-4, with a weak D call TRBD1 (5 bases). This receptor was taken from a middle-aged man in good health and CMV-seropositive. Sequenced material: PBMCs. CDR3 sequence: CASSLSDSYSTDTQYF. The CDR3 DNA sequence: TGTGCCAGCAGCTTGTCCGACAGCTACTCCACAGATACGCAGTATTTT.